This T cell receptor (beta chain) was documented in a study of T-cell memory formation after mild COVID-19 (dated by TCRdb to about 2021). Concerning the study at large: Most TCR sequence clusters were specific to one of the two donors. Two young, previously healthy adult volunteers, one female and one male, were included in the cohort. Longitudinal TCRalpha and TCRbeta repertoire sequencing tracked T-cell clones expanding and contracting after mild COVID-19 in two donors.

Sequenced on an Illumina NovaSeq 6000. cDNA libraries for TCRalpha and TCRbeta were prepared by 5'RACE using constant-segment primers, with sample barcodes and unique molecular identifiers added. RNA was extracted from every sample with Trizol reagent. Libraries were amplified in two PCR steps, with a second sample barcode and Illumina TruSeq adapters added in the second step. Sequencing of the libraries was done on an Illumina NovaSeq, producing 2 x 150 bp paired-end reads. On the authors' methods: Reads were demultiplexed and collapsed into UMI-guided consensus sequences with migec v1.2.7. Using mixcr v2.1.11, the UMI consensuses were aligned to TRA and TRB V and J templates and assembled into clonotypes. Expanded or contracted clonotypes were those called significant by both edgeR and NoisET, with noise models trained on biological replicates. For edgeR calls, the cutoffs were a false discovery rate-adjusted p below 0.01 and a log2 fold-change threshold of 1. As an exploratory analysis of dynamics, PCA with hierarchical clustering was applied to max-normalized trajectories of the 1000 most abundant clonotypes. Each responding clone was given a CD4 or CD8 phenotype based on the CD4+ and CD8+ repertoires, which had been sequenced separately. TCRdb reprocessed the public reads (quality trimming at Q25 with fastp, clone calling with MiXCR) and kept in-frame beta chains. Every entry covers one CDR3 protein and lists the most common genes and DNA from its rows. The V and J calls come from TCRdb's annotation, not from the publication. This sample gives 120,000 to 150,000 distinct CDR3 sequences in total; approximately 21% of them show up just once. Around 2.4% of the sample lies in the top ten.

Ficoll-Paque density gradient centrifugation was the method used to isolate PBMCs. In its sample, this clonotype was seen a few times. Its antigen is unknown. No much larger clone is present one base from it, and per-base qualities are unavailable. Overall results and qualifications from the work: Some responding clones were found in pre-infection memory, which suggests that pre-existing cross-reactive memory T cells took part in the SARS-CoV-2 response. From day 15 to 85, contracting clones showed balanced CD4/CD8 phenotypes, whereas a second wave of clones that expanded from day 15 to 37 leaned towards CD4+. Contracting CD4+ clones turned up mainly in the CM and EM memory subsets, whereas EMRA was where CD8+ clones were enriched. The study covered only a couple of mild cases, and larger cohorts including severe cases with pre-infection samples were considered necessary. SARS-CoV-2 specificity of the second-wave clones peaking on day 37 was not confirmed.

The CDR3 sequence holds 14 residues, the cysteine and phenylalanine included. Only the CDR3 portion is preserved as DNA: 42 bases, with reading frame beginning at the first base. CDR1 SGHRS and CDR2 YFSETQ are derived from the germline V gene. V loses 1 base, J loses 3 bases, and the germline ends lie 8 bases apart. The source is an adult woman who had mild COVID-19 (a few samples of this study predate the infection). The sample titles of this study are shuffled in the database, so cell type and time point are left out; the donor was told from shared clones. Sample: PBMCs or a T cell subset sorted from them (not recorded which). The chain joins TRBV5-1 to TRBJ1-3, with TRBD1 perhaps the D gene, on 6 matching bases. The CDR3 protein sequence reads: CASSLTGIGNTIYF. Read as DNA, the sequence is TGCGCCAGCAGCTTGACAGGGATTGGAAACACCATATATTTT.